This T cell receptor (beta chain) was captured by sequencing in a study of blood T cells in healthy people across ages. About the research overall: Roughly one uniquely barcoded beta molecule per two T cells was captured.

Primed by a sample-barcoded 5' primer and a J-beta primer mix, a second PCR proceeded for 7 to 11 cycles. MiXCR, applied by TCRdb to the 5' RACE reads, yields one record per CDR3 protein. Here the sample spans hundreds of thousands of distinct CDR3 sequences, roughly three fifths being singletons. CDR3 length equals 14 residues. Trimming cost V 0 bases and J 6 bases, with 12 bases left between them. From germline, CDR1 is SGHDN and CDR2 FVKESK. Only a few counts were recorded for this clonotype. The sample consisted of blood. The receptor was derived from a man in his forties in good health. The V call is TRBV14, the J call TRBJ2-7; D ambiguous. DNA for the CDR3: TGTGCCAGCAGCCAAGAGAAGGGCGTGCGCGAGCAGTACTTC. It translates to CASSQEKGVREQYF.